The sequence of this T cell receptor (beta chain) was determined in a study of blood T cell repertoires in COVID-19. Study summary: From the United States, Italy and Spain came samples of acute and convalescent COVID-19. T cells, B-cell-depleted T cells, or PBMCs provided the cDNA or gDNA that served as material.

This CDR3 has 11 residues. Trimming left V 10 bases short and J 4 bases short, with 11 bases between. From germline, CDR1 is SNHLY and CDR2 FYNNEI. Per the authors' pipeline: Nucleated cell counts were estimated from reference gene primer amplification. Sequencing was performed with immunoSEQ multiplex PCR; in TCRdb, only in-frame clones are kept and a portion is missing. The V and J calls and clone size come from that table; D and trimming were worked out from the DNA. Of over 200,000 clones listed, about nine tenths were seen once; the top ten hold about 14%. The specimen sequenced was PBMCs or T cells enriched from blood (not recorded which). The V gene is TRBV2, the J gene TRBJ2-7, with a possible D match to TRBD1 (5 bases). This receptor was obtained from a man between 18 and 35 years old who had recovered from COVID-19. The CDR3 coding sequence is TGTGCCACATGGTACAGGTACGAGCAGTACTTC. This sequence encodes CATWYRYEQYF.